This T cell receptor beta chain was captured in a study of blood T cell dynamics during melanoma immunotherapy. Indicated time point: week 3, after first cycle of checkpoint inhibitor. At 12 weeks after first infusion, RECIST 1.1 defined response for most patients. Generated by immunoSEQ multiplex PCR, the TCRdb table keeps only in-frame clones and is missing some. The sample shows thousands of clones, about 85% of them seen only once. The length of the CDR3 is 17 residues. The germline CDR1 and CDR2 sequences are SGHTA and FQGNSA. Unmatched junction bases numbered 7, after V lost 5 bases and J lost 1 base.

This TCR came from a human donor with melanoma. The chain joins TRBV7-2 to TRBJ1-6; the match to TRBD1 covers 8 bases. The sequences come from blood, collected from a patient treated with checkpoint blockade. The CDR3 here is CASSTGQGDSYNSPLHF. The CDR3 nucleotides are TGTGCCAGCAGCACAGGACAGGGAGATTCCTATAATTCACCCCTCCACTTT.